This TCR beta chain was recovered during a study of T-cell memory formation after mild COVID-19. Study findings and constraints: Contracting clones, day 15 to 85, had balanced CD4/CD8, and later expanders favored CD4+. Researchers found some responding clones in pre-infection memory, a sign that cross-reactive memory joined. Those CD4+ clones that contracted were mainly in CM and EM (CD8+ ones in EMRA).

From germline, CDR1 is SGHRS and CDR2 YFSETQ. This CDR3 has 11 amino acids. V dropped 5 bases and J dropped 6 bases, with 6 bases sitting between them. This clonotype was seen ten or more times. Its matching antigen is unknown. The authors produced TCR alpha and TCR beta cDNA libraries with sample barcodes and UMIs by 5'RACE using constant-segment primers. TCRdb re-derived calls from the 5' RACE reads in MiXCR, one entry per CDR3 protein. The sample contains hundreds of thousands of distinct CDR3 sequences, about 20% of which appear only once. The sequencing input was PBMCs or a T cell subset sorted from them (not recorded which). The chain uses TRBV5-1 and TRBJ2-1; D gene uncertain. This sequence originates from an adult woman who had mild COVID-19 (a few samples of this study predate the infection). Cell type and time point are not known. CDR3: CASRLTNEQFF. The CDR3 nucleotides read TGCGCCAGCAGGCTTACCAATGAGCAGTTCTTC.